This T cell receptor beta chain was retrieved from a study of shared clonotypes between healthy human individuals. In the study overall: Donor ages ranged 18 to 49 years: a couple of women, a few men. Researchers assigned three CD4 naive, three CD4 memory, two CD8 naive and one CD8 memory plate to each donor.

V was clipped by 3 bases and J by 0 bases, with 6 bases between them. Germline lookup yields CDR1 SGHAT and CDR2 FQDESV (reference sequence). The CDR3 totals 14 residues. For sorted subsets, 200 ng DNA per replicate equaled roughly 30,000 T cell genomes. Profiling relied on immunoSEQ multiplex PCR, and the TCRdb table lists in-frame clones only, not all of them. The table shows around 1.5 million clones, with roughly 98% occurring only once. The receptor's source is a man between 25 and 39 years old in good health. This chain uses TRBV11-1 with TRBJ2-4; D is unclear. Input material: naive CD4+ T cells sorted from blood. Subset noted: CD45RA+ positively selected. In DNA, the CDR3 is TGTGCCAGCAGCTTGCTTTTAGCCAAAAACATTCAGTACTTC. Translation: CASSLLLAKNIQYF.